The following is a TCR beta chain sequence with its context. The data derive from a study of blood T cells in healthy people across ages. The V and J ends lost 0 bases and 2 bases respectively, with 7 bases between them. The germline V gene encodes CDR1 MNHNY and CDR2 SVGAGI (reference sequence). The CDR3 is 14 residues long. Sample-barcoded 5' priming and a J-beta primer mix drove a second PCR of roughly 7 to 11 cycles. The authors tagged each cDNA molecule using a template-switch adaptor with 12 random nucleotides. One entry per CDR3 protein, called by TCRdb with MiXCR from the 5' RACE reads. The profile shows roughly 1 million distinct CDR3 sequences, about 23% of them singletons. The sample was also linked to a second study, of T cells of mothers and their children. According to that study: Study donors consisted of a few healthy Caucasian mothers and their six children.

This TCR came from a girl aged 2 to 10 in good health. The sample comprised blood. The chain recombines TRBV6-6 with TRBJ1-1; D unclear. The CDR3 nucleotides are TGTGCCAGCAGTTACTCTGAGCCCAACACTGAAGCTTTCTTT. Its protein is CASSYSEPNTEAFF.